The 25 T cell receptor beta chains listed next were all sequenced from one sample in a study of post-analysis software for immune sequencing data. General study points: With TRBV5-6, TRBV5-1 and TRBV20-1 included, about 5 TRBV segments were more frequent in patients than in controls.

Each TCR beta cDNA library carried unique molecular identifiers. TCRdb re-analysed the PCR reads in MiXCR, keeping a single row per CDR3 protein. Among about 560,000 distinct CDR3 sequences, 44% were seen once, and the ten largest hold more than 1.5%. Their antigens remain unidentified. Material for sequencing was blood. Every receptor here comes from a girl between 10 and 17 years old with multiple sclerosis.

This clonotype has a handful of counts. The gene calls are TRBV4-1 and TRBJ2-5; 7 positions match TRBD2. This CDR3 spans 19 amino acids. The germline V gene has CDR1 MGHRA and CDR2 YSYEKL. Trimming took 2 bases from V and 2 from J; bases not matched to a gene: 17. The CDR3 DNA follows: TGCGCCAGCAGCCAAACCCTTTGGATACCTAGCGGAAGACAAGAGACCCAGTACTTC. It is translated as CASSQTLWIPSGRQETQYF.

The chain is built from TRBV7-9 and TRBJ2-1; 10 nucleotides agree with TRBD1. The V segment lost 6 bases and the J segment 2 bases; nucleotides outside the gene matches: 4. The CDR3 is 15 residues long. The germline CDR1 and CDR2 sequences are SEHNR and FQNEAQ (reference sequence). The DNA for the CDR3 is TGTGCCAGCAGGGGGACAGGGGACCCCTACAATGAGCAGTTCTTC. The encoded protein is CASRGTGDPYNEQFF.

The chain recombines TRBV12-3 or TRBV12-4 with TRBJ1-5; possibly TRBD1 for D (5 bases). Trimming removed 5 bases at V and 7 bases at J, with 15 bases between. The CDR3 contains 14 residues. CDR3 nucleotide sequence: TGTGCCAGCAGTCCGGGGAGCGGGGCGCAGCCCCAGCATTTT. This gives the protein CASSPGSGAQPQHF.

The chain combines TRBV10-3 with TRBJ2-1, with a weak D call TRBD2 (5 bases). Germline-derived CDR1 and CDR2 are ENHRY and SYGVKD. V was cut by 5 bases and J by 5 bases, with 7 bases left in between. The CDR3 covers 12 residues. As DNA, the CDR3 is TGTGCCATCAGTTATAGCGACAATGAGCAGTTCTTC. Its protein is CAISYSDNEQFF.

This clonotype was seen a handful of times. The germline gene is not matched at one end of the junction; a read error may be the cause. The chain couples TRBV24-1 to TRBJ2-6; D is uncertain. In germline, CDR1 is KGHDR, CDR2 SFDVKD. There are 13 residues in the CDR3. CDR3 coding DNA: TGTGCCGCCAGTCTCCCTGGGGCCAACGTCCTGACTTTC. It translates to CAASLPGANVLTF.

This clonotype was seen more than once but under ten times. V usage is TRBV20-1 and J usage is TRBJ2-3; D gene uncertain. Trimming removed 1 base from V and 0 bases from J, with 14 bases in between. Per the germline V gene, CDR1 is DFQATT and CDR2 is SNEGSKA (reference sequence). The CDR3 is made up of 16 amino acids. This chain's CDR3 is CSARANGLDSTDTQYF. CDR3 bases: TGCAGTGCTAGAGCTAATGGGCTTGACAGCACAGATACGCAGTATTTT.

In its sample, this clonotype was seen many times. This chain joins TRBV12-3 or TRBV12-4 and TRBJ2-7; D gene ambiguous. The CDR3 runs 12 residues. Between the trimmed V and J ends, which lost 4 bases and 5 bases, there was a span of 9 bases. The CDR3 nucleotides are TGTGCCAGCAGTTCATTGGGGAACGAGCAGTACTTC. As protein: CASSSLGNEQYF.

The rearrangement joins TRBV6-1 to TRBJ2-3; tentatively, D is TRBD2 (5 bases). Looked up from germline, CDR1 is MNHNS and CDR2 is SASEGT. The CDR3 has 14 amino acids. V was trimmed by 1 base and J by 2 bases, leaving 7 bases between them. The chain's CDR3 is CASSEVRDTDTQYF. In nucleotides, the CDR3 is TGTGCCAGCAGTGAAGTACGGGACACAGATACGCAGTATTTT.

J is TRBJ2-7 and V is TRBV4-2; D might be TRBD2 (5 bases). Per the germline V gene, CDR1 is LGHNA and CDR2 is YNFKEQ. Trimming removed 4 bases from V and 0 bases from J, with 16 bases in between. This CDR3 spans 16 amino acids. The CDR3 DNA is TGTGCCAGCAGCCCAGAAAGGAGCGGAGTCTCCTACGAGCAGTACTTC. Its translation is CASSPERSGVSYEQYF.

This clonotype has more than one count but fewer than ten. This rearrangement joins TRBV20-1 to TRBJ2-1; weak D call: TRBD2 (6 bases). CDR3 length: 14 residues. V was shortened by 6 bases and J by 3 bases, with 15 bases between the two germline ends. In germline, CDR1 is DFQATT, CDR2 SNEGSKA (reference sequence). This CDR3 is CSAKWREDYNEQFF. CDR3 DNA sequence: TGCAGTGCAAAATGGAGGGAGGACTACAATGAGCAGTTCTTC.

This clonotype was seen only a few times. The V and J genes are TRBV30 and TRBJ2-7, with D possibly being TRBD2 (6 bases). The germline CDR1 and CDR2 sequences are GTSNPN and SVGIG (reference sequence). V lost 3 bases, J lost 4 bases, and 13 bases lay in between. The CDR3 is made up of 13 amino acids. CDR3 in amino acids: CAWSPGAGYEQYF. CDR3 DNA: TGTGCCTGGAGCCCCGGGGCGGGGTACGAGCAGTACTTC.

This clonotype was counted between two and nine times. The chain links TRBV20-1 to TRBJ2-7, with 8 bases aligning to TRBD2. Germline-derived CDR1 and CDR2 are DFQATT and SNEGSKA (reference sequence). Trimming cost V 1 base and J 6 bases; bases outside gene matches: 8. The CDR3 is made up of 14 amino acids. CDR3 DNA sequence: TGCAGTGCTAGAGGCCTTGACAGCGGGGGCGAGCAGTACTTC. This codes for CSARGLDSGGEQYF.

V and J are TRBV7-9 and TRBJ2-5, with 7 bases matching TRBD2. After removal of 3 bases from V and 2 bases from J, the junction contained 6 bases not matched to a gene. This CDR3 has 15 residues. From germline, CDR1 is SEHNR and CDR2 FQNEAQ (reference sequence). The CDR3: CASSFKGREQETQYF. CDR3 bases: TGTGCCAGCAGCTTTAAGGGGAGGGAACAAGAGACCCAGTACTTC.

The chain has TRBV6-2 or TRBV6-3 and TRBJ1-2; D remains unclear. This CDR3 is 15 amino acids long. V lost 2 bases to trimming and J lost 4 bases, with 14 bases between them. Germline values: CDR1 MNHEY, CDR2 SVGEGT. The DNA of the CDR3 is TGTGCCAGCAGTTACGACCCCCGGACGGGCTATGGCTACACCTTC. This encodes CASSYDPRTGYGYTF.

This clonotype has at least ten counts. V gene TRBV20-1 combines with J gene TRBJ2-7; possibly TRBD1 or TRBD2 for D (6 bases each). From germline, CDR1 is DFQATT and CDR2 SNEGSKA (reference sequence). The CDR3 has 13 residues. Trimming pared 3 bases from V and 1 base from J, leaving 10 bases between. The CDR3 sequence is CSASGGSSYEQYF. Here the CDR3 DNA reads TGCAGTGCTAGCGGGGGCTCGTCCTACGAGCAGTACTTC.

This clonotype showed up just a few times. The chain couples TRBV12-3 or TRBV12-4 to TRBJ2-5; D call uncertain. The V and J ends lost 4 bases and 5 bases respectively, with 14 bases between them. The CDR3 totals 14 residues. The CDR3 DNA is TGTGCCAGCAGTTCCCTCGGGTGGGCGGAGACCCAGTACTTC. Protein product: CASSSLGWAETQYF.

The CDR3 here is CASSPRQGYNEQYF. The CDR3, as DNA: TGCGCCAGCAGCCCCCGACAGGGCTACAATGAGCAGTATTTT. This rearrangement joins TRBV5-1 to TRBJ2-3; 7 nucleotides line up with TRBD1. The CDR3 loop spans 14 amino acids. The trim removed 4 bases at V and 11 bases at J, leaving 13 bases unmatched. Germline V gene lookup returns CDR1 SGHRS and CDR2 YFSETQ. The whole variable domain, filled in from reference TRBV5-1 and TRBJ2-3, reads KAGVTQTPRYLIKTRGQQVTLSCSPISGHRSVSWYQQTPGQGLQFLFEYFSETQRNKGNFPGRFSGRQFSNSRSEMNVSTLELGDSALYLCASSPRQGYNEQYFGPGTRLTVL.

The chain employs TRBV3-1 and TRBJ2-5; TRBD2 aligns across 15 bases. CDR1 and CDR2 from the germline V gene are LGHDT and YNNKEL (reference sequence). This CDR3 is built from 18 residues. Trimming cost V 3 bases and J 4 bases; bases outside gene matches: 9. The CDR3: CASSHSWTSGRAGETQYF. CDR3 sequence (DNA): TGTGCCAGCAGCCATTCCTGGACTAGCGGGAGGGCCGGAGAGACCCAGTACTTC.

The genes are TRBV20-1 and TRBJ2-1; D uncertain. The V gene's germline CDR1 is DFQATT and CDR2 SNEGSKA (reference sequence). V lost 1 base, J lost 0 bases, and 13 bases lay in between. This CDR3 contains 16 residues. The CDR3, as DNA: TGCAGTGCTAGAGTGGCTCGCGGAACCTCCTACAATGAGCAGTTCTTC. Amino acid sequence: CSARVARGTSYNEQFF.

For this clonotype: At one of its ends the junction is not consistent with the germline gene, which may arise from a read error. J is TRBJ2-3 and V is TRBV2; D perhaps matches TRBD2 (6 bases). The CDR3 totals 15 residues. Germline lookup yields CDR1 SNHLY and CDR2 FYNNEI. The CDR3 loop reads CASSETGPLGGTQYF. The CDR3 DNA sequence: TGTGCCAGTAGTGAAACCGGACCGCTCGGGGGTACGCAGTATTTT. The whole variable domain, remainder taken from reference TRBV2 and TRBJ2-3, is EPEVTQTPSHQVTQMGQEVILRCVPISNHLYFYWYRQILGQKVEFLVSFYNNEISEKSEIFDDQFSVERPDGSNFTLKIRSTKLEDSAMYFCASSETGPLGGTQYFGPGTRLTVL.

This clonotype has more than one count but fewer than ten. The chain uses TRBV6-5 and TRBJ2-5; D may be TRBD2 (5 bases). The CDR3 loop spans 14 amino acids. V lost 2 bases and J 4 bases, leaving 11 bases between the germline ends. Germline V gene data show CDR1 as MNHEY and CDR2 as SVGAGI. DNA for the CDR3: TGTGCCAGCAGTTACGAGGGCTTGGGAGAGACCCAGTACTTC. Encoded protein: CASSYEGLGETQYF.

This clonotype has a handful of counts. This rearrangement joins TRBV29-1 to TRBJ1-2; 8 bases agree with TRBD1. Germline V gene data show CDR1 as SQVTM and CDR2 as ANQGSEA. CDR3 length equals 13 residues. V lost 7 bases, J lost 8 bases, and 12 bases stayed unmatched. The CDR3 spells CSAMTGAADGYTF. The CDR3, as DNA: TGCAGCGCTATGACAGGGGCCGCTGACGGCTACACCTTC.

The chain employs TRBV30 and TRBJ2-7, with TRBD2 matching 8 bases. The germline CDR1 and CDR2 sequences are GTSNPN and SVGIG (reference sequence). The CDR3 is 14 amino acids. The trim removed 0 bases at V and 5 bases at J, leaving 6 bases unmatched. CDR3 bases: TGTGCCTGGAGTGTACAAGCGGGGGTCGACGAGCAGTACTTC. Protein product: CAWSVQAGVDEQYF.

This clonotype came up once. In DNA form, the CDR3 reads TGTGCCAGCAGCTTTCATACTAGCGGGGCTCTAAACATTCAGTACTTC. Encoded protein: CASSFHTSGALNIQYF. V is TRBV7-2 and J is TRBJ2-4, with 10 positions matching TRBD2. The length of the CDR3 is 16 residues. Germline trimming cut 3 bases from V and 6 bases from J; bases unmatched to any gene: 8. CDR1 and CDR2 from the germline V gene are SGHTA and FQGNSA.

This clonotype occurred once. The genes are TRBV6-6 and TRBJ2-3; TRBD2 aligns across 7 bases. Trimming removed 5 bases from V and 1 base from J; junction bases left unmatched: 9. The CDR3 sequence is 16 residues long. CDR1 is MNHNY, CDR2 SVGAGI, per germline (reference sequence). Here the CDR3 DNA reads TGTGCCAGCAGTCCCCGGACTAGACTGCGCACAGATACGCAGTATTTT. Its protein is CASSPRTRLRTDTQYF.